This T cell receptor beta chain appears in the sequencing data of a study of CD8+ T cells in alopecia areata. Extracted from the samples, RNA was reverse transcribed into cDNA to serve as the sequencing template. Generated by immunoSEQ multiplex PCR, the TCRdb table keeps only in-frame clones and is missing some. The top ten hold under 20% of the sample, which has approximately 180,000 clones, 50% to 75% seen once. The treatment was: oral pan-JAK inhibitor, 5-10 mg twice daily. In germline, CDR1 is KGHSH, CDR2 LQKENI. There are 14 residues in the CDR3. V lost 3 bases and J 6 bases, leaving 12 bases between the germline ends. This clone was seen a handful of times.

This TCR derives from a human donor with alopecia areata. The chain carries TRBV18 and TRBJ1-5, with unresolved D. This specimen consisted of CD4+ T cells sorted from blood, obtained at approximately week 60, from a patient treated with tofacitinib. The DNA of the CDR3 is TGTGCCAGCTCACCCACCCGGGGTAGTCAGCCCCAGCATTTT. Its protein is CASSPTRGSQPQHF.